This T cell receptor (beta chain) was observed in a study of a mutant IDH1 vaccine in newly diagnosed glioma. Study at large: The vaccination schedule gave patients eight doses in weeks 1, 3, 5, 7, 11, 15, 19 and 23. Patients got radiotherapy, temozolomide, or both beforehand, and most got both.

Data came from immunoSEQ multiplex PCR; TCRdb stores just in-frame clones and leaves some out. This sample carries around 120,000 clones, roughly 78% of them seen once, and the ten largest clones take approximately 5%. The CDR3 runs 14 residues. Per germline, CDR1 SGHVS and CDR2 FNYEAQ. V shed 4 bases and J shed 4 bases, with 10 bases lying between them. The sample's time point: week 11, during vaccination. In the vaccine, a single dose held 300 ug of the mutant IDH1 20-mer peptide, along with topical imiquimod. About this clone itself: Its antigen remains unidentified.

Source: PBMCs, taken from a glioma patient whose treatment included an IDH1 peptide vaccine. This receptor was identified in a man aged 40-49 years with glioma. The chain combines TRBV7-6 with TRBJ2-2; D is perhaps TRBD2 (6 bases). CDR3 in DNA: TGTGCCAGCAGCTCGGGGGTTGTCACCGGGGAGCTGTTTTTT. It yields the protein CASSSGVVTGELFF.